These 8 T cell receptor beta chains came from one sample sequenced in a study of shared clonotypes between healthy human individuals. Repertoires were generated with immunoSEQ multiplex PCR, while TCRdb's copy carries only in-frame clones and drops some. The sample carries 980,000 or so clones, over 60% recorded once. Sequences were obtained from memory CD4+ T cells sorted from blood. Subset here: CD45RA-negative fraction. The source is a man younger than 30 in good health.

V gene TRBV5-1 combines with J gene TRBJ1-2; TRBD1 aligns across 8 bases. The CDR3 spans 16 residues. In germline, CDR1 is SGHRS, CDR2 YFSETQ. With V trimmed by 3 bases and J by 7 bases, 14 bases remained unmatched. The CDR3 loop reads CASSYDRGTTFVGYTF. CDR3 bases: TGCGCCAGCAGCTACGACAGGGGTACCACGTTTGTTGGCTACACCTTC.

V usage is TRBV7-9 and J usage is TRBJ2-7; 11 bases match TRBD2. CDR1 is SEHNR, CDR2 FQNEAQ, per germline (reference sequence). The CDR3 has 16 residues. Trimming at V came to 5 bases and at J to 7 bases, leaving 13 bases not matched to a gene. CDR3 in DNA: TGTGCCAGCAGCCAGCAGACTAGCGGGGCCGCAGGGGAGCAGTACTTC. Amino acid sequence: CASSQQTSGAAGEQYF.

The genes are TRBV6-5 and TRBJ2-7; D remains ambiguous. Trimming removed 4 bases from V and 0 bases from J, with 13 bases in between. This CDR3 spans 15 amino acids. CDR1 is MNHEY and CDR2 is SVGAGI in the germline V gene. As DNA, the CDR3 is TGTGCCAGCAGTTCCGGTAGCAAGAACTCCTACGAGCAGTACTTC. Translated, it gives CASSSGSKNSYEQYF.

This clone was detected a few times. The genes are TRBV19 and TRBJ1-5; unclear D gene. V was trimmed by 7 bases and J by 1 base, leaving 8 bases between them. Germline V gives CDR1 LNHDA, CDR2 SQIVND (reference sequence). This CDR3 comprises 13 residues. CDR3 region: CASKTASNQPQHF. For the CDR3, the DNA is TGTGCCAGTAAGACGGCGAGCAATCAGCCCCAGCATTTT.

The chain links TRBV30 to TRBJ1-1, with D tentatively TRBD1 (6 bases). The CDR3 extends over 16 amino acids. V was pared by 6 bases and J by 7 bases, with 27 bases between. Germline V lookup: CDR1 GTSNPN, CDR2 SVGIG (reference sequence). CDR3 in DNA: TGTGCCTGCCCACGCACAGGGAGGGGGTATCGAGGTGAAGCTTTCTTT. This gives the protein CACPRTGRGYRGEAFF.

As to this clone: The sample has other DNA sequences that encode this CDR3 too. The CDR3 DNA reads TGTGCCAGCTCACCACCTGGGACCGTCCAAGAGACCCAGTACTTC. As protein: CASSPPGTVQETQYF. The V gene is TRBV18, the J gene TRBJ2-5; the D call may be TRBD1 or TRBD2 (5 bases each). Trimming pared 0 bases from V and 1 base from J, leaving 9 bases between. CDR3 length: 15 amino acids. CDR1 KGHSH and CDR2 LQKENI come from the germline V gene.

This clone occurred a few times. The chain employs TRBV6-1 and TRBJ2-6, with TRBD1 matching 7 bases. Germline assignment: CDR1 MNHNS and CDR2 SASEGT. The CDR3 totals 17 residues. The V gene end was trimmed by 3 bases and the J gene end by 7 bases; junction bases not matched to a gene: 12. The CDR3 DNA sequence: TGTGCCAGCAGTGACACAGTGACAGGGTTCCGAGCCAACGTCCTGACTTTC. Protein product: CASSDTVTGFRANVLTF.

CDR3 nucleotide sequence: TGTGCCAGCAGCTTGGCGGTGGGGTTTGACACCGGGGAGCTGTTTTTT. Protein product: CASSLAVGFDTGELFF. V is TRBV5-4 and J is TRBJ2-2; no firm D call. This CDR3 has 16 amino acids. Trimming removed 0 bases at V and 3 bases at J, with 12 bases between. Germline CDR1 is SGHNT and CDR2 is YYREEE (reference sequence).